This T cell receptor (beta chain) was recovered during a study of glioma-infiltrating T cells. Study outcomes and limitations: Tissue-blood divergence was below expectation in non-neoplastic patients, above in gliomas. Only very few CDR3 sequences appeared in both tissue and blood.

This clonotype was detected only a few times. The antigen is not known. The iRepertoire nested amplicon-rescue multiplex PCR amplified TCR alpha and beta CDR3s from RNA. One-step reverse transcription and amplification started from approximately 100-400 ng of tissue mRNA or PBMC total RNA. TCRdb passed the multiplex PCR reads through MiXCR, listing each CDR3 protein once. Of about 180,000 distinct CDR3 sequences in the sample, around 40% were seen once. The sequence was obtained from a human donor with low-grade glioma or glioblastoma, undergoing nonglioma brain surgery, or in good health (not recorded which). Sequencing was carried out using glioma tissue, nonneoplastic brain tissue, or PBMCs (not recorded which).

In DNA form, the CDR3 reads TGTGCCAGCAGCTTAGCCGGGACAGGGGGCACCGGGGAGCTGTTTTTT. This translates into CASSLAGTGGTGELFF. The V call is TRBV7-2, the J call TRBJ2-2, with 11 bases identical to TRBD1. In germline, CDR1 is SGHTA, CDR2 FQGNSA. Trimming cost V 0 bases and J 4 bases; bases outside gene matches: 1. The CDR3 is 16 amino acids.